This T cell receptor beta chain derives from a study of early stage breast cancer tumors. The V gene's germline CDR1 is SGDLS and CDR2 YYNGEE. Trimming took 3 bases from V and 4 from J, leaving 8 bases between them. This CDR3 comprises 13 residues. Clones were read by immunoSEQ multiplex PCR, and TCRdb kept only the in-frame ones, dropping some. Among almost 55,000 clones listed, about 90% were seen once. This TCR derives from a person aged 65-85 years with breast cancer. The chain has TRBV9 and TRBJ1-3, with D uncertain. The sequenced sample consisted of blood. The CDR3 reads CASSGRTGNTIYF. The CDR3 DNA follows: TGTGCCAGCAGCGGGAGGACCGGAAACACCATATATTTT.